This TCR beta chain was observed in a study of response to subunit inactivated influenza vaccine. Per the germline V gene, CDR1 is SGHVS and CDR2 is FQNEAQ. Trimming cost V 5 bases and J 3 bases; bases outside gene matches: 3. The CDR3 has 14 amino acids. Concerning this clonotype: Its target is not known.

General study findings and limits: Each seasonal flu vaccination may recruit only limited new T cells, authors suggested.

TCRdb fed the RT-PCR reads into MiXCR, producing one record per CDR3 protein. Of 800,000 to 1,000,000 distinct CDR3 sequences listed, 21% are singletons. The chain combines TRBV7-8 with TRBJ2-7, with 11 bases aligning to TRBD2. The sample was PBMCs from blood, taken 4 to 6 days after vaccination. The sequence was collected from a man in his forties or fifties who received an inactivated influenza vaccine. CDR3 amino acids: CASSGSGGGYEQYF. In DNA form, the CDR3 reads TGTGCCAGCAGCGGTAGCGGGGGGGGCTACGAGCAGTACTTC.